This passage covers 14 T cell receptor beta chains from one sample sequenced in a study of metastatic and nonmetastatic thyroid tumors. None of the patients had undergone any treatment ahead of thyroid surgery. From the PCR reads, TCRdb re-called clones with MiXCR. The sample contains 43,000 or so clones, roughly 4% of which appear only once. The source material was blood. These receptors were taken from a female donor with papillary thyroid cancer or a benign thyroid nodule (not recorded which). Some clones in this sample may be carry-over from other donors' samples.

This clone was recorded at least ten times. This chain connects TRBV5-1 to TRBJ2-1, with unresolved D. Germline V gene lookup returns CDR1 SGHRS and CDR2 YFSETQ. With 0 bases removed from V and 3 bases from J, the gap between germline ends came to 7 bases. The CDR3 consists of 14 residues. The CDR3, as DNA: TGCGCCAGCAGCTTGGTGGCAGACTACAATGAGCAGTTCTTC. Translated: CASSLVADYNEQFF.

With respect to this clone: A much larger clone differs from this one at a single base, so this may be a read error. The J gene is TRBJ2-4, the V gene TRBV20-1, with 9 bases lining up with TRBD1. V was clipped by 5 bases and J by 10 bases; unmatched bases: 12. CDR3 length: 14 residues. CDR1 DFQATT and CDR2 SNEGSKA come from the germline V gene (reference sequence). CDR3 sequence: CSADRQGVSKIQYF. In DNA, the CDR3 is TGCAGTGCTGACAGACAGGGGGTCTCGAAAATTCAGTACTTC.

This clone has at least ten counts. This chain links TRBV5-1 with TRBJ1-1; the D gene is possibly TRBD1 (5 bases). From germline, CDR1 is SGHRS and CDR2 YFSETQ. Deletions cut 4 bases from V and 4 bases from J, with 14 bases between. The CDR3 is 14 amino acids. CDR3 coding DNA: TGCGCCAGCAGCGGACTCCAGGGAGCCACTGAAGCTTTCTTT. Amino acid sequence: CASSGLQGATEAFF.

In this sample, this clone turned up many times. Given a much more abundant clone one base away, this may be a read error. Other DNA sequences within the sample encode an identical CDR3. The gene calls are TRBV6-1 and TRBJ1-4; no clear D. V was trimmed by 6 bases and J by 2 bases, leaving 13 bases between them. Per germline, CDR1 MNHNS and CDR2 SASEGT. The CDR3 extends over 15 amino acids. DNA for the CDR3: TGTGCCAGCAGCGCCTTTCGGGCGACTAATGAAAAACTGTTTTTT. Its protein product is CASSAFRATNEKLFF.

This clone was observed many times. The rearrangement links TRBV27 to TRBJ1-1; TRBD1 aligns across 7 bases. Per germline, CDR1 MNHEY and CDR2 SMNVEV (reference sequence). The CDR3 runs to 16 residues. The V and J ends lost 6 bases and 6 bases, in that order; junction bases with no gene match: 16. The CDR3 reads CASRGDSRGLIAEAFF. The CDR3 coding sequence is TGTGCCAGCAGGGGGGACAGCAGGGGCCTGATCGCTGAAGCTTTCTTT.

This clone was seen repeatedly, ten times or more. The gene calls are TRBV27 and TRBJ2-6; 8 bases are a match to TRBD1. The J segment lost 0 bases and the V segment lost 7 bases, leaving 8 bases of the junction unmatched. Looked up from germline, CDR1 is MNHEY and CDR2 is SMNVEV (reference sequence). The CDR3 covers 17 residues. In DNA form, the CDR3 reads TGTGCCAGCACGACCCGACAGGGGCGCTCTGGGGCCAACGTCCTGACTTTC. Amino acids: CASTTRQGRSGANVLTF.

This clone was seen repeatedly, ten times or more. J is TRBJ2-7 and V is TRBV20-1; tentative D call: TRBD2 (6 bases). Trimming took 4 bases from V and 6 from J, leaving 16 bases between them. The CDR3 is 13 amino acids. In germline, CDR1 is DFQATT, CDR2 SNEGSKA (reference sequence). This chain's CDR3 is CSANEWRGSEQYF. Written as DNA, the CDR3 is TGCAGTGCTAACGAGTGGAGGGGATCCGAGCAGTACTTC.

This clone was counted ten times or more. The chain uses TRBV5-1 and TRBJ2-5; TRBD1 aligns across 11 bases. The CDR3 extends over 15 amino acids. J was trimmed by 1 base and V by 4 bases; bases with no gene match: 3. CDR1 and CDR2 from the germline V gene are SGHRS and YFSETQ. For the CDR3, the DNA is TGCGCCAGCAGCCACGGGACAGGGGGCCAAGAGACCCAGTACTTC. Translating gives CASSHGTGGQETQYF. Filled out from reference TRBV5-1 and TRBJ2-5, the complete variable domain reads KAGVTQTPRYLIKTRGQQVTLSCSPISGHRSVSWYQQTPGQGLQFLFEYFSETQRNKGNFPGRFSGRQFSNSRSEMNVSTLELGDSALYLCASSHGTGGQETQYFGPGTRLLVL.

V and J are TRBV20-1 and TRBJ2-5; no definite D call. CDR1 is DFQATT, CDR2 SNEGSKA, per germline (reference sequence). CDR3 length: 15 amino acids. Between the trimmed V and J ends, which lost 0 bases and 2 bases, there was a span of 13 bases. The CDR3 region has the DNA TGCAGTGCTAGAGATCTCGTAGGGCCGCAAGAGACCCAGTACTTC. Protein product: CSARDLVGPQETQYF.

This clone was counted ten times or more. The J gene is TRBJ1-5, the V gene TRBV7-8; D not certain. V lost 5 bases, J lost 0 bases, and 11 bases lay in between. In germline, CDR1 is SGHVS, CDR2 FQNEAQ. The CDR3 runs 15 residues. CDR3 DNA sequence: TGTGCCAGCAGCGCCATGCACGGTAGCAATCAGCCCCAGCATTTT. Encoded protein: CASSAMHGSNQPQHF.

This clone was found many times. The V call is TRBV11-3, the J call TRBJ2-3, with D unresolved. V lost 1 base, J lost 3 bases, and 2 bases lay in between. This CDR3 has 12 amino acids. Germline V gene sequence: CDR1 SGHNT, CDR2 YENEEA. CDR3 sequence: CASSLGTDTQYF. CDR3 nucleotides: TGTGCCAGCAGCTTAGGTACAGATACGCAGTATTTT.

Ten or more counts support this clone. The genes are TRBV9 and TRBJ1-1, with 11 bases aligning to TRBD1. The CDR3 totals 16 residues. CDR1 SGDLS and CDR2 YYNGEE come from the germline V gene. V gave up 4 bases and J gave up 4 bases; unmatched junction bases: 9. The CDR3 protein is CASSPHGGTGGTEAFF. As DNA, the CDR3 is TGTGCCAGCAGCCCACACGGTGGGACAGGGGGCACTGAAGCTTTCTTT.

In the case of this clone: A read error is possible here, since a much larger clone lies one base away. The sample contains more than one DNA sequence encoding this CDR3. The chain joins TRBV20-1 to TRBJ2-7, with 9 bases that match TRBD1. CDR3 size: 14 residues. The J segment lost 5 bases and the V segment lost 5 bases, leaving 10 bases of the junction unmatched. CDR1 and CDR2 (germline): DFQATT, SNEGSKA (reference sequence). CDR3 coding DNA: TGCAGTGCTGAGGGACAGGGTTTGGTCCACGAGCAGTACTTC. This codes for CSAEGQGLVHEQYF.

This clone was found many times. The rearrangement links TRBV2 to TRBJ1-4, with D possibly TRBD1 on 6 matching bases. The V gene lost 6 bases and the J gene lost 8 bases, with 22 bases spanning the gap. The length of the CDR3 is 16 residues. Germline V gives CDR1 SNHLY, CDR2 FYNNEI. Written as DNA, the CDR3 is TGTGCCAGCAGCCAGGAGCTTCAGGGGATAGTCGAAAAACTGTTTTTT. Translating it yields CASSQELQGIVEKLFF.